These 10 T cell receptor beta chains were sequenced from one sample in a study of blood T cell repertoires in COVID-19. Method: immunoSEQ multiplex PCR; TCRdb's copy keeps in-frame clones and lacks some. The profile covers some 120,000 clones, with around 85% appearing a single time and about 4.3% taken by the ten largest. Sequenced: peripheral blood. These receptors came from a human donor in a cohort sampled during active COVID-19.

V is TRBV19 and J is TRBJ2-1; 10 bases fit TRBD1. The CDR3 sequence is 16 residues long. Germline trimming cut 5 bases from V and 3 bases from J; bases unmatched to any gene: 7. The germline gives CDR1 LNHDA, CDR2 SQIVND (reference sequence). The CDR3 loop reads CASSDSGTGVYNEQFF. CDR3 nucleotides: TGTGCCAGTAGTGACAGCGGGACAGGGGTCTACAATGAGCAGTTCTTC.

The V call is TRBV5-1, the J call TRBJ2-1, with D possibly matching TRBD2 (6 bases). The germline V gene has CDR1 SGHRS and CDR2 YFSETQ. The CDR3 extends over 15 amino acids. Between the trimmed V and J ends, which lost 4 bases and 0 bases, there was a span of 11 bases. CDR3 in DNA: TGCGCCAGCAGCCGGGACTTTAGCTCCTACAATGAGCAGTTCTTC. This codes for CASSRDFSSYNEQFF.

A few counts support this clone. V is TRBV15 and J is TRBJ2-2, with D maybe TRBD2 (6 bases). Germline CDR1 is LNHNV and CDR2 is YYDKDF (reference sequence). Trimming shortened V by 8 bases and J by 8 bases, and 18 bases separated the two germline ends. CDR3 length equals 14 residues. Here the CDR3 reads CATRPASDRGELFF. In DNA, the CDR3 is TGTGCCACCCGGCCGGCTAGCGATCGGGGGGAGCTGTTTTTT.

The chain links TRBV7-2 to TRBJ2-5; D remains ambiguous. V was trimmed by 5 bases and J by 7 bases, leaving 8 bases between them. The CDR3 is 11 amino acids. The germline gives CDR1 SGHTA, CDR2 FQGNSA. CDR3: CASSALGTQYF. The CDR3 DNA is TGTGCCAGCAGCGCGCTAGGGACCCAGTACTTC.

This clone was recorded a few times. The rearrangement joins TRBV12-3 or TRBV12-4 to TRBJ1-2, with a tentative D call TRBD1 (6 bases). The CDR3 loop spans 13 amino acids. V was trimmed by 2 bases and J by 8 bases, leaving 12 bases between them. The CDR3 protein is CASSLTGTRGYTF. CDR3 in DNA: TGTGCCAGCAGTTTAACAGGGACCCGGGGCTACACCTTC.

The CDR3 bases are TGTGCCAGCAGCGTAGGGGCGGGAGGTGGGTACAATGAGCAGTTCTTC. It codes for CASSVGAGGGYNEQFF. The chain combines TRBV9 with TRBJ2-1; 8 bases align to TRBD2. Trimming cost V 0 bases and J 4 bases; bases outside gene matches: 6. The germline CDR1 and CDR2 sequences are SGDLS and YYNGEE. This CDR3 spans 16 amino acids.

This clone occurred a few times. The V and J genes are TRBV3-1 (or the pseudogene TRBV3-2) and TRBJ1-3, with D possibly TRBD1 on 5 matching bases. The CDR3 contains 15 residues. Trimming removed 3 bases at V and 0 bases at J, with 9 bases between. The germline CDR1 and CDR2 sequences are LGHDT and YNNKEL (reference sequence). The CDR3 loop is CASSHGGSSGNTIYF. As DNA, the CDR3 is TGTGCCAGCAGCCACGGGGGGAGCTCTGGAAACACCATATATTTT.

V and J are TRBV2 and TRBJ2-5, with TRBD2 identical over 7 bases. CDR1 SNHLY and CDR2 FYNNEI come from the germline V gene. The CDR3 loop spans 13 amino acids. V lost 6 bases to trimming and J lost 5 bases; unmatched junction nucleotides: 6. CDR3 sequence: CASRVTSDETQYF. Here the CDR3 DNA reads TGTGCCAGCAGGGTCACTAGCGACGAGACCCAGTACTTC.

The rearrangement links TRBV6-6 to TRBJ2-1; 10 bases match TRBD2. CDR3 length: 16 residues. The germline gives CDR1 MNHNY, CDR2 SVGAGI (reference sequence). V lost 5 bases, J lost 4 bases, and 8 bases stayed unmatched. CDR3 region: CASSPPGLAIYNEQFF. CDR3 bases: TGTGCCAGCAGTCCACCGGGACTAGCGATTTACAATGAGCAGTTCTTC.

This clone was recorded once. CDR3 in DNA: TGTGCCAAAGGCCGGGAGAGATGTTCCTACAATGAGCAGTTCTTC. It encodes CAKGRERCSYNEQFF. The chain employs TRBV6-7 and TRBJ2-1, with a possible D match to TRBD2 (6 bases). TRBV6-7 is filed as an ORF, its function uncertain. CDR3 length equals 15 residues. Trimming stripped 10 bases from V and 1 base from J, with 17 bases between.